These 11 T cell receptor beta chains originate from one sample sequenced in a study of blood T cell repertoires in COVID-19. Here immunoSEQ multiplex PCR was the method, and the copy in TCRdb shows in-frame clones only, minus some. The sample yields roughly 250,000 clones, approximately 84% seen once. The sample comprised peripheral blood. The receptor set was obtained from a man aged 40-49 years with acute or convalescent COVID-19.

V gene TRBV7-3 combines with J gene TRBJ2-3; TRBD1 matches at 7 bases. CDR3 length: 14 amino acids. The J segment lost 6 bases and the V segment lost 5 bases, leaving 8 bases of the junction unmatched. Germline V gives CDR1 SGHTA, CDR2 FQGTGA. The DNA of the CDR3 is TGTGCCAGCAGCCAGATAGGGGGCCACGATACGCAGTATTTT. The encoded protein is CASSQIGGHDTQYF.

This clone was recorded only once. The rearrangement joins TRBV15 to TRBJ1-4; D gene unclear. Germline assignment: CDR1 LNHNV and CDR2 YYDKDF (reference sequence). The CDR3 consists of 16 residues. V lost 0 bases and J lost 3, with 11 bases in between. In nucleotides, the CDR3 is TGTGCCACCAGCAGAGATCTGACCGGGGCTAATGAAAAACTGTTTTTT. It is translated as CATSRDLTGANEKLFF. Variable domain in full (rest from reference TRBV15 and TRBJ1-4): DAMVIQNPRYQVTQFGKPVTLSCSQTLNHNVMYWYQQKSSQAPKLLFHYYDKDFNNEADTPDNFQSRRPNTSFCFLDIRSPGLGDTAMYLCATSRDLTGANEKLFFGSGTQLSVL.

The chain is built from TRBV24-1 and TRBJ2-7; 7 bases are shared with TRBD1. CDR3 size: 14 residues. Germline-derived CDR1 and CDR2 are KGHDR and SFDVKD. J lost 2 bases, V lost 2 bases, and 2 bases had no gene match. CDR3 bases: TGTGCCACCAGTGATTCGGACAGGCCCTACGAGCAGTACTTC. This codes for CATSDSDRPYEQYF.

The chain has TRBV6-6 and TRBJ1-2; D call uncertain. CDR1 and CDR2 (germline): MNHNY, SVGAGI (reference sequence). The CDR3 spans 13 residues. The ends were cut back, 5 bases at V and 3 bases at J, with 10 bases in the middle. The DNA for the CDR3 is TGTGCCAGCAGTCAACAGCTTGACTATGGCTACACCTTC. This sequence encodes CASSQQLDYGYTF.

The chain recombines TRBV5-6 with TRBJ1-1; D unclear. The V and J ends lost 2 bases and 7 bases respectively, with 21 bases between them. Germline CDR1 and CDR2: SGHDT and YYEEEE. This CDR3 is 16 amino acids long. The CDR3 loop is CASSFEGETLLSEAFF. The CDR3 region has the DNA TGTGCCAGCAGCTTCGAGGGAGAGACCCTCCTCAGTGAAGCTTTCTTT.

The chain links TRBV29-1 to TRBJ2-3; TRBD2 matches 8 bases. Germline CDR1 SQVTM, CDR2 ANQGSEA. V gave up 6 bases and J gave up 4 bases; unmatched junction bases: 9. The CDR3 runs to 14 residues. CDR3 sequence: CSVRGVLSADTQYF. The CDR3 nucleotides are TGCAGCGTGCGGGGGGTTTTAAGCGCAGATACGCAGTATTTT.

The rearrangement uses TRBV29-1 and TRBJ1-1, with D tentatively TRBD1 (5 bases). This CDR3 has 11 amino acids. Trimming took off 2 bases at V and 10 bases at J, with 11 bases between the two ends. CDR1 is SQVTM and CDR2 is ANQGSEA in the germline V gene. DNA for the CDR3: TGCAGCGTTGAACGGGCAGGGCTAGCTTTCTTT. The encoded protein is CSVERAGLAFF.

The chain joins TRBV12-2 to TRBJ1-5; the D call TRBD1 from the table was never checked on the DNA. TRBV12-2 is an annotated pseudogene. The CDR3 totals 11 residues. CDR3 residues: CASRVKQPQHF. CDR3 DNA sequence: TGTGCAAGTCGCGTCAAACAGCCCCAGCATTTT.

V gene TRBV5-1 combines with J gene TRBJ2-3; D might be TRBD1 (5 bases). Germline CDR1 SGHRS, CDR2 YFSETQ. Trimming removed 2 bases from V and 8 bases from J, with 15 bases in between. The CDR3 is 14 amino acids. The CDR3 loop is CASSLGQGPGTQYF. Written as DNA, the CDR3 is TGCGCCAGCAGCTTAGGGCAGGGTCCCGGTACGCAGTATTTT.

The chain employs TRBV7-8 and TRBJ1-6; D is ambiguous. This CDR3 has 13 amino acids. Per the germline V gene, CDR1 is SGHVS and CDR2 is FQNEAQ. Trimming cost V 5 bases and J 5 bases, with 7 bases left between them. Here the CDR3 reads CASSTGNNSPLHF. Written as DNA, the CDR3 is TGTGCCAGCAGCACGGGTAATAATTCACCCCTCCACTTT.

The genes are TRBV6-2 or TRBV6-3 and TRBJ1-5; 10 bases align to TRBD1. With 6 bases clipped from V and 1 base from J, the junction kept 3 bases outside the gene matches. Germline CDR1 MNHEY, CDR2 SVGEGT. The CDR3 length is 15 residues. The DNA for the CDR3 is TGTGCCAGCAGCTGGGACAGGGGAAGCAATCAGCCCCAGCATTTT. Translation gives CASSWDRGSNQPQHF.